The 29 T cell receptor beta chains below were found in one sample sequenced in a study of blood T cell repertoires in COVID-19. Using immunoSEQ multiplex PCR, the repertoire was profiled, and TCRdb retains in-frame clones only, with some absent. Counted here are about 400,000 clones, approximately 89% occurring once; the ten biggest clones make up less than 2%. The sample consisted of PBMCs or T cells enriched from blood (not recorded which). The receptors stem from a woman aged 25-40 years who had recovered from COVID-19.

This clone was detected only a few times. This chain connects TRBV6-1 to TRBJ2-3; 7 nucleotides match TRBD2. This CDR3 contains 16 residues. The ends lost 3 bases at V and 2 bases at J; junction bases unmatched: 8. The germline V gene has CDR1 MNHNS and CDR2 SASEGT. The CDR3 nucleotides are TGTGCCAGCAGTGAGCGGGGGAGCGGAACCACAGATACGCAGTATTTT. It specifies CASSERGSGTTDTQYF.

This chain connects TRBV7-9 to TRBJ1-3; 7 nucleotides line up with TRBD1. Trimming removed 5 bases from V and 0 bases from J; junction bases left unmatched: 4. CDR1 and CDR2 from the germline V gene are SEHNR and FQNEAQ (reference sequence). The CDR3 contains 15 residues. As DNA, the CDR3 is TGTGCCAGCAGCCTGGGACAGCACTCTGGAAACACCATATATTTT. The encoded protein is CASSLGQHSGNTIYF.

The gene calls are TRBV4-1 and TRBJ1-1; no definite D call. Germline V CDR1 and CDR2: MGHRA, YSYEKL. The CDR3 loop spans 15 amino acids. V lost 3 bases and J lost 3, with 14 bases in between. This chain's CDR3 is CASSHQVGRDTEAFF. The CDR3 DNA is TGCGCCAGCAGCCACCAGGTGGGTCGAGACACTGAAGCTTTCTTT.

The chain employs TRBV19 and TRBJ2-7; D perhaps matches TRBD1 (5 bases). CDR1 and CDR2 from the germline V gene are LNHDA and SQIVND (reference sequence). V shed 3 bases and J shed 0 bases, with 9 bases lying between them. This CDR3 region has 14 residues. For the CDR3, the DNA is TGTGCCAGTAGTATTTACAGGAGCTCCTACGAGCAGTACTTC. It codes for CASSIYRSSYEQYF.

The chain employs TRBV28 and TRBJ2-6, with D unclear. The V end lost 2 bases, the J end lost 2 bases, and 10 bases lay between the germline ends. The length of the CDR3 is 16 residues. Looked up from germline, CDR1 is MDHEN and CDR2 is SYDVKM. CDR3 DNA: TGTGCCAGCAGTTTAATACGGGTGGCTGGGGCCAACGTCCTGACTTTC. It yields the protein CASSLIRVAGANVLTF.

The DNA for the CDR3 is TGTGCCAGTAGTATCAGTGCAAGCGGGAGGGCCCTCAATGAGCAGTTCTTC. Protein product: CASSISASGRALNEQFF. The V gene is TRBV19, the J gene TRBJ2-1, with 10 bases matching TRBD2. CDR1 and CDR2 (germline): LNHDA, SQIVND (reference sequence). V lost 3 bases, J lost 6 bases, and 11 bases stayed unmatched. The CDR3 has 17 amino acids.

The V gene is TRBV12-3 or TRBV12-4, the J gene TRBJ1-2, with D perhaps matching TRBD1 (6 bases). The CDR3 runs 13 residues. V was pared by 3 bases and J by 7 bases, with 12 bases between. The CDR3 nucleotides are TGTGCCAGCAGTTTGCAGGGGTCGCGTGGCTACACCTTC. This sequence encodes CASSLQGSRGYTF.

The V gene is TRBV28, the J gene TRBJ1-5, with a tentative D call TRBD1 (5 bases). This CDR3 has 14 amino acids. Germline V gene sequence: CDR1 MDHEN, CDR2 SYDVKM. Trimming stripped 7 bases from V and 2 bases from J, with 12 bases between. CDR3: CASTDGGGNQPQHF. The CDR3, as DNA: TGTGCCAGCACTGACGGAGGGGGCAATCAGCCCCAGCATTTT.

The rearrangement joins TRBV5-1 to TRBJ1-1, with TRBD1 matching over 8 bases. The CDR3 length is 14 residues. Germline trimming cut 6 bases from V and 4 bases from J; bases unmatched to any gene: 8. Germline lookup yields CDR1 SGHRS and CDR2 YFSETQ. The CDR3 bases are TGCGCCAGCACCCAGACAGGGGTCGGCACTGAAGCTTTCTTT. Its protein is CASTQTGVGTEAFF.

The chain couples TRBV6-5 to TRBJ1-6; TRBD1 matches 7 bases. The germline V gene has CDR1 MNHEY and CDR2 SVGAGI. V dropped 5 bases and J dropped 6; count of bases not matched to a gene: 4. CDR3 length: 14 amino acids. Here the CDR3 reads CASSPRQGNSPLHF. CDR3 sequence (DNA): TGTGCCAGCAGTCCCCGACAGGGTAATTCACCCCTCCACTTT.

As concerns this clone: This may arise from a read error, as a much more abundant clone is one base away. The genes are TRBV7-2 and TRBJ2-1; D gene unclear. The CDR3 contains 13 residues. Looked up from germline, CDR1 is SGHTA and CDR2 is FQGNSA. Trimming took 1 base from V and 4 from J, leaving 5 bases between them. CDR3 in amino acids: CASSLGRYNEQFF. CDR3 DNA: TGTGCCAGCAGCTTAGGCAGATACAATGAGCAGTTCTTC.

J is TRBJ2-1 and V is TRBV11-1; TRBD2 aligns across 7 bases. The CDR3 runs 16 residues. V lost 5 bases to trimming and J lost 4 bases; unmatched junction nucleotides: 11. CDR1 is SGHAT and CDR2 is FQDESV in the germline V gene (reference sequence). The CDR3 loop reads CASSPRTSGVYNEQFF. The CDR3 DNA follows: TGTGCCAGCAGCCCCAGAACCAGCGGGGTTTACAATGAGCAGTTCTTC.

The chain employs TRBV29-1 and TRBJ2-5; D possibly corresponds to TRBD2 (5 bases). Germline V CDR1 and CDR2: SQVTM, ANQGSEA. V dropped 0 bases and J dropped 5 bases, with 19 bases sitting between them. The CDR3 covers 16 residues. The CDR3 DNA is TGCAGCGTTGAAGAACCGGACTTTCAGGCTGGGGAGACCCAGTACTTC. Translation: CSVEEPDFQAGETQYF.

The chain links TRBV3-1 (or the pseudogene TRBV3-2) to TRBJ1-3; D call uncertain. The CDR3 loop spans 15 amino acids. V lost 1 base and J 2 bases, leaving 9 bases between the germline ends. Germline CDR1 reads LGHDT; CDR2 reads YNNKEL (reference sequence). The CDR3 spells CASSQGYGPGNTIYF. The DNA for the CDR3 is TGTGCCAGCAGCCAAGGGTATGGGCCTGGAAACACCATATATTTT.

The chain recombines TRBV10-2 with TRBJ2-3, with D possibly TRBD2 on 6 matching bases. The CDR3 sequence is 14 residues long. V was trimmed by 6 bases and J by 0 bases, leaving 10 bases between them. In germline, CDR1 is WSHSY, CDR2 SAAADI. The CDR3 nucleotides read TGCGCCAGCAGGTTGGAGGGGAGCACAGATACGCAGTATTTT. Translating gives CASRLEGSTDTQYF.

The gene calls are TRBV7-9 and TRBJ1-5; TRBD1 matches at 9 bases. The germline gives CDR1 SEHNR, CDR2 FQNEAQ (reference sequence). Germline trimming cut 2 bases from V and 8 bases from J; bases unmatched to any gene: 7. The length of the CDR3 is 15 residues. The DNA for the CDR3 is TGTGCCAGCAGCTTAAGGGGGACAGGGAACGAGCCCCAGCATTTT. Protein sequence: CASSLRGTGNEPQHF.

V and J are TRBV7-8 and TRBJ2-1; 14 nucleotides line up with TRBD2. This CDR3 is 20 amino acids long. V lost 5 bases, J lost 4 bases, and 16 bases stayed unmatched. In germline, CDR1 is SGHVS, CDR2 FQNEAQ. The chain's CDR3 is CASSRRRGRLAGGLYNEQFF. CDR3 in DNA: TGTGCCAGCAGCCGACGGAGGGGTCGACTAGCGGGGGGGCTTTACAATGAGCAGTTCTTC.

The chain uses TRBV3-1 (or the pseudogene TRBV3-2) and TRBJ2-2; 8 nucleotides align to TRBD1. Trimming took 5 bases from V and 6 from J; bases not matched to a gene: 11. Per the germline V gene, CDR1 is LGHDT and CDR2 is YNNKEL (reference sequence). The CDR3 loop spans 16 amino acids. The CDR3 coding sequence is TGTGCCAGCAGCAACACCGGACAGGGTTTTTCCGGGGAGCTGTTTTTT. Translation gives CASSNTGQGFSGELFF.

CDR3 bases: TGTGCCAGCAGTCCCCCGGGACTACCTTTAAGTGAGCAGTTCTTC. Translating it yields CASSPPGLPLSEQFF. The chain couples TRBV27 to TRBJ2-1; 7 positions agree with TRBD2. CDR1 and CDR2 from the germline V gene are MNHEY and SMNVEV (reference sequence). The CDR3 extends over 15 amino acids. Trimming cost V 5 bases and J 9 bases; bases outside gene matches: 13.

The rearrangement uses TRBV7-3 and TRBJ1-2, with D hard to call. Germline CDR1 is SGHTA and CDR2 is FQGTGA. The CDR3 contains 15 residues. Trimming pared 5 bases from V and 4 bases from J, leaving 17 bases between. CDR3: CASSPSEGPLYGYTF. The CDR3 DNA is TGTGCCAGCAGCCCATCGGAGGGCCCGCTCTATGGCTACACCTTC. Filled out from reference TRBV7-3 and TRBJ1-2, the complete variable domain reads GAGVSQTPSNKVTEKGKYVELRCDPISGHTALYWYRQSLGQGPEFLIYFQGTGAADDSGLPNDRFFAVRPEGSVSTLKIQRTERGDSAVYLCASSPSEGPLYGYTFGSGTRLTVV.

This clone was recorded only once. This chain links TRBV27 with TRBJ2-5; 11 nucleotides agree with TRBD2. This CDR3 comprises 16 residues. The germline V gene has CDR1 MNHEY and CDR2 SMNVEV (reference sequence). Losses at the gene ends were 3 bases for V and 4 bases for J; bases not matched to a gene: 7. The CDR3 sequence is CASSLGLAGGSETQYF. The CDR3 coding sequence is TGTGCCAGCAGTTTGGGGCTAGCGGGAGGTTCAGAGACCCAGTACTTC.

The rearrangement uses TRBV7-2 and TRBJ1-1; 8 nucleotides align to TRBD1. CDR3 length equals 15 residues. The J segment lost 3 bases and the V segment lost 1 base, leaving 4 bases of the junction unmatched. Per germline, CDR1 SGHTA and CDR2 FQGNSA. The CDR3 is CASSLVQGAHTEAFF. CDR3 bases: TGTGCCAGCAGCTTAGTTCAGGGGGCGCACACTGAAGCTTTCTTT.

This chain connects TRBV30 to TRBJ2-7; 10 nucleotides line up with TRBD1. Germline assignment: CDR1 GTSNPN and CDR2 SVGIG (reference sequence). The CDR3 is 12 amino acids. CDR3 protein: CAWSIGTGAHRV. The CDR3 DNA is TGTGCCTGGAGTATAGGGACAGGGGCACACCGGGTC.

V and J are TRBV9 and TRBJ2-5; 7 positions agree with TRBD1. The CDR3 contains 15 residues. Germline V lookup: CDR1 SGDLS, CDR2 YYNGEE. The V segment lost 4 bases and the J segment 5 bases; nucleotides outside the gene matches: 11. The CDR3, as DNA: TGTGCCAGCAGCCGACGGGACAGACTCATGGAGACCCAGTACTTC. Protein: CASSRRDRLMETQYF.

The chain couples TRBV12-3 or TRBV12-4 to TRBJ1-2; possibly TRBD1 for D (5 bases). The CDR3 is 13 residues long. Trimming took off 6 bases at V and 4 bases at J, with 12 bases between the two ends. This CDR3 reads CASSKRGIYGYTF. CDR3 DNA: TGTGCCAGCAGCAAACGGGGGATCTATGGCTACACCTTC.

CDR3 protein: CASSRGYNEQFF. In nucleotides, the CDR3 is TGCGCCAGCTCCCGGGGGTACAATGAGCAGTTCTTC. The V and J genes are TRBV4-1 and TRBJ2-1, with TRBD2 as a possible D gene (6 bases). Germline CDR1 MGHRA, CDR2 YSYEKL. This CDR3 has 12 residues. V was shortened by 8 bases and J by 4 bases, with 9 bases between the two germline ends.

The V and J genes are TRBV12-3 or TRBV12-4 and TRBJ1-1, with 7 bases aligning to TRBD1. The CDR3 sequence is 13 residues long. After removal of 6 bases from V and 10 bases from J, the junction contained 11 bases not matched to a gene. The CDR3 region has the DNA TGTGCCAGCAGCTCTACAGGGGTCTGGTTAGCTTTCTTT. It codes for CASSSTGVWLAFF.

The V call is TRBV7-6, the J call TRBJ2-5; D may be TRBD1 (5 bases). Trimming cost V 4 bases and J 1 base, with 19 bases left between them. The V gene's germline CDR1 is SGHVS and CDR2 FNYEAQ. The CDR3 covers 17 residues. CDR3 DNA sequence: TGTGCCAGCAGCTCCCCTGGAAGGGGCTCCCTCCAAGAGACCCAGTACTTC. Residues: CASSSPGRGSLQETQYF.

V and J are TRBV7-9 and TRBJ1-5, with TRBD1 identical over 10 bases. The CDR3 loop spans 18 amino acids. CDR1 is SEHNR, CDR2 FQNEAQ, per germline (reference sequence). V lost 5 bases, J lost 3 bases, and 13 bases stayed unmatched. CDR3 DNA sequence: TGTGCCAGCAGCCCGATCCGGGACAGGGGTGGACCCAATCAGCCCCAGCATTTT. Translating it yields CASSPIRDRGGPNQPQHF.